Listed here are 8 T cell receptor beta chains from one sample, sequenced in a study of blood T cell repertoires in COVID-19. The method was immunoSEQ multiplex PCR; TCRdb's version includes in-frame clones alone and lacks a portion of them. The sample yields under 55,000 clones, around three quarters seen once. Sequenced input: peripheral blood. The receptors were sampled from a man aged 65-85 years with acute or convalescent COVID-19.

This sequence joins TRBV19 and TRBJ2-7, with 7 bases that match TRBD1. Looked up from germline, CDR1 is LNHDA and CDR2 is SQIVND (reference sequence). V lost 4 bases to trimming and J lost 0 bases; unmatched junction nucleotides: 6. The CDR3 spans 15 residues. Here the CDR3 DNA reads TGTGCCAGTAGTAGAGACAGGGCGAGCTCCTACGAGCAGTACTTC. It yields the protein CASSRDRASSYEQYF.

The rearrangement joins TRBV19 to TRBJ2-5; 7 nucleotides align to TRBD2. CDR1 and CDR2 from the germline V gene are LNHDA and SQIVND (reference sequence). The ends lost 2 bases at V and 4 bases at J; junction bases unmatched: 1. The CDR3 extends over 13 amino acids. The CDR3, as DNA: TGTGCCAGTAGTATACGGGAGGCAGAGACCCAGTACTTC. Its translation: CASSIREAETQYF.

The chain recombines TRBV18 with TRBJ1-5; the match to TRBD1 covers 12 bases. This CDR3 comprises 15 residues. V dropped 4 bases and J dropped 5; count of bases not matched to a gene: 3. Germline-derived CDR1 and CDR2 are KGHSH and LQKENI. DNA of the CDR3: TGTGCCAGCTCACGGGGACAGGGGGCGCATCAGCCCCAGCATTTT. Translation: CASSRGQGAHQPQHF.

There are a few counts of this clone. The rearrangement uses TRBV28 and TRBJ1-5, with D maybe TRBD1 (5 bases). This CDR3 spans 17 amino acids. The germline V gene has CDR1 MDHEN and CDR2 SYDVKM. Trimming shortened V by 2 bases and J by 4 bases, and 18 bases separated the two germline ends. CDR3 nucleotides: TGTGCCAGCAGTTTACCCACCGCAGGGAATGAAAATCAGCCCCAGCATTTT. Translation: CASSLPTAGNENQPQHF. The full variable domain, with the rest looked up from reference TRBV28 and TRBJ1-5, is DVKVTQSSRYLVKRTGEKVFLECVQDMDHENMFWYRQDPGLGLRLIYFSYDVKMKEKGDIPEGYSVSREKKERFSLILESASTNQTSMYLCASSLPTAGNENQPQHFGDGTRLSIL.

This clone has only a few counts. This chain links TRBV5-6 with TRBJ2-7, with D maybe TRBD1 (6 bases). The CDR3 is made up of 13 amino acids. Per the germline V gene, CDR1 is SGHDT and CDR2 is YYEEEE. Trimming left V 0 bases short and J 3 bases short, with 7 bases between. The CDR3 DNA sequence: TGTGCCAGCAGCTTGGTGGACAGCTACGAGCAGTACTTC. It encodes CASSLVDSYEQYF.

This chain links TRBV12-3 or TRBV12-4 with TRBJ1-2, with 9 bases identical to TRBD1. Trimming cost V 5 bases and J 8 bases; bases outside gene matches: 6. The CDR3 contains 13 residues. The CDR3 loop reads CASSLNRGLGYTF. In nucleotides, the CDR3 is TGTGCCAGCAGTCTAAACAGGGGGCTAGGCTACACCTTC.

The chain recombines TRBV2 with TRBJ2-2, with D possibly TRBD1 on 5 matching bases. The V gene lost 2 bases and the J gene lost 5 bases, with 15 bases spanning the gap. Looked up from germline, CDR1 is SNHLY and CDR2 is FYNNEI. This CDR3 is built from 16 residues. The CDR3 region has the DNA TGTGCCAGCAGTGAATTGTCGCCAGGGTTAACCGGGGAGCTGTTTTTT. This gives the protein CASSELSPGLTGELFF.

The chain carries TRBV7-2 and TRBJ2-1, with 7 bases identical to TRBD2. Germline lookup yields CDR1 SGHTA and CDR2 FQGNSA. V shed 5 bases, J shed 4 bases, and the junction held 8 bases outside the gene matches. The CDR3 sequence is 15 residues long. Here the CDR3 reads CASSIGLAEYNEQFF. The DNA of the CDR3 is TGTGCCAGCAGCATAGGCCTAGCGGAGTACAATGAGCAGTTCTTC.